Shown below are 9 T cell receptor beta chains from a single sample sequenced in a study of T cell repertoires in ileal Crohn's disease. Assay: immunoSEQ multiplex PCR; the TCRdb copy retains only in-frame clones and omits some. The repertoire holds approximately 5,000 clones, with roughly 76% as singletons. Sequencing input: ileal tissue. The receptors come from an adult with Crohn's disease.

The V gene is TRBV7-6, the J gene TRBJ1-5; TRBD1 aligns across 7 bases. J lost 1 base, V lost 0 bases, and 6 bases had no gene match. Germline values: CDR1 SGHVS, CDR2 FNYEAQ. The CDR3 covers 17 residues. CDR3 sequence (DNA): TGTGCCAGCAGCTTAGCCCCGGGACAGAAAAGCAATCAGCCCCAGCATTTT. Translated: CASSLAPGQKSNQPQHF.

The V gene is TRBV9, the J gene TRBJ2-2, with 14 positions matching TRBD2. This CDR3 contains 17 residues. Per germline, CDR1 SGDLS and CDR2 YYNGEE. With 4 bases clipped from V and 1 base from J, the junction kept 3 bases outside the gene matches. In DNA form, the CDR3 reads TGTGCCAGCAGCTCCGGACTAGCGGGGGGGAACACCGGGGAGCTGTTTTTT. This codes for CASSSGLAGGNTGELFF.

The chain employs TRBV6-5 and TRBJ1-2; maybe TRBD1 (5 bases). This CDR3 is built from 14 residues. The V gene lost 2 bases and the J gene lost 7 bases, with 14 bases spanning the gap. The V gene's germline CDR1 is MNHEY and CDR2 SVGAGI. The chain's CDR3 is CASSYKAGRAGYTF. The CDR3, as DNA: TGTGCCAGCAGTTACAAGGCAGGGAGGGCTGGCTACACCTTC.

The chain is built from TRBV28 and TRBJ1-1; TRBD1 agrees at 9 bases. The germline V gene encodes CDR1 MDHEN and CDR2 SYDVKM. This CDR3 contains 18 residues. J was trimmed by 1 base and V by 5 bases; bases with no gene match: 14. The CDR3 spells CASSQSGQGRGTNTEAFF. The CDR3 nucleotides read TGTGCCAGCAGTCAATCGGGACAGGGTAGAGGGACGAACACTGAAGCTTTCTTT.

CDR3 in amino acids: CASSSPRISRRIAGEQYF. The CDR3 bases are TGTGCCAGCAGTTCCCCCCGGATTAGCAGGAGGATCGCTGGCGAGCAGTACTTC. The rearrangement uses TRBV28 and TRBJ2-5, with D possibly matching TRBD2 (5 bases). The J call may be in error: the DNA end matches TRBJ2-7 better. Germline loops: CDR1 MDHEN, CDR2 SYDVKM. There are 18 residues in the CDR3.

The chain has TRBV6-6 and TRBJ2-7, with 7 bases aligning to TRBD1. CDR1 MNHNY and CDR2 SVGAGI come from the germline V gene (reference sequence). The CDR3 extends over 13 amino acids. The V and J ends lost 6 bases and 2 bases, in that order; junction bases with no gene match: 4. The CDR3 sequence is CASSSTGTYEQYF. CDR3 in DNA: TGTGCCAGCAGCTCGACAGGGACCTACGAGCAGTACTTC.

The rearrangement uses TRBV7-2 and TRBJ2-5; D remains ambiguous. The CDR3 runs to 16 residues. The germline CDR1 and CDR2 sequences are SGHTA and FQGNSA. The V end was cut by 1 base, the J end by 5 bases, with 17 bases between. Here the CDR3 DNA reads TGTGCCAGCAGCTTAGTGACTTACACCTACGGGGAGACCCAGTACTTC. This sequence encodes CASSLVTYTYGETQYF.

This clone was seen once. The chain is built from TRBV19 and TRBJ2-1, with a weak D call TRBD2 (6 bases). The CDR3 covers 14 residues. The V gene lost 7 bases and the J gene lost 4 bases, with 14 bases spanning the gap. The germline CDR1 and CDR2 sequences are LNHDA and SQIVND (reference sequence). The chain's CDR3 is CASKTRSGYNEQFF. The CDR3 DNA follows: TGTGCCAGTAAAACCCGTAGCGGATACAATGAGCAGTTCTTC. Full variable domain (rest looked up from reference TRBV19 and TRBJ2-1): DGGITQSPKYLFRKEGQNVTLSCEQNLNHDAMYWYRQDPGQGLRLIYYSQIVNDFQKGDIAEGYSVSREKKESFPLTVTSAQKNPTAFYLCASKTRSGYNEQFFGPGTRLTVL.

V and J are TRBV11-2 and TRBJ2-7; 7 bases are a match to TRBD1. The length of the CDR3 is 15 residues. Germline V gene sequence: CDR1 SGHAT, CDR2 FQNNGV. V trimming: 2 bases; J trimming: 0 bases; junction bases outside the gene matches: 4. CDR3 sequence reads: CASSLKWDSSYEQYF. DNA of the CDR3: TGTGCCAGCAGCTTAAAATGGGACAGCTCCTACGAGCAGTACTTC.